The clone carrying this T cell receptor beta chain was counted once. Different DNA sequences within this sample yield the same CDR3. This record comes from a study of blood T cell repertoires in COVID-19. Study-wide context: Donors in the United States, Italy and Spain gave samples during acute or convalescent COVID-19.

Germline V lookup: CDR1 SGHRS, CDR2 YFSETQ. The CDR3 is made up of 14 amino acids. Deletions cut 0 bases from V and 3 bases from J, with 10 bases between. In the original processing: The authors estimated nucleated cell counts from reference gene primer amplification. Profiling relied on immunoSEQ multiplex PCR, and the TCRdb table lists in-frame clones only, not all of them. The DNA was the basis for D and trimming; V, J and clone size are from that table. The repertoire consists of a few hundred thousand clones, with less than 85% occurring once and the leading ten covering about 3.6%. Material: peripheral blood. This receptor was identified in a woman younger than 35 with acute or convalescent COVID-19. The V and J genes are TRBV5-1 and TRBJ2-7; D perhaps matches TRBD1 (6 bases). The CDR3 DNA is TGCGCCAGCAGCTTGGAGGACAGCAGCTACGAGCAGTACTTC. Protein: CASSLEDSSYEQYF.